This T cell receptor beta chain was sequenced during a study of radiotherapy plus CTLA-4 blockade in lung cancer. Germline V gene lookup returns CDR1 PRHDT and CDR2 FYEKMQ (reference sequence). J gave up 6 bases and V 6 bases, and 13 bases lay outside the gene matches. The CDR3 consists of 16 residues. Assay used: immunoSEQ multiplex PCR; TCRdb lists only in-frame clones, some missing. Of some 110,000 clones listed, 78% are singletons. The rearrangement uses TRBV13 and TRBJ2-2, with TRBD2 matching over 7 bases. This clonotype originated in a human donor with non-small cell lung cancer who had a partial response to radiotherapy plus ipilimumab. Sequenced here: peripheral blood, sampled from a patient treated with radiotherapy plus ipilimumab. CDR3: CASRPVGGAGPGELFF. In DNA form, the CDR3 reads TGTGCCAGCAGGCCCGTGGGAGGGGCTGGGCCCGGGGAGCTGTTTTTT.